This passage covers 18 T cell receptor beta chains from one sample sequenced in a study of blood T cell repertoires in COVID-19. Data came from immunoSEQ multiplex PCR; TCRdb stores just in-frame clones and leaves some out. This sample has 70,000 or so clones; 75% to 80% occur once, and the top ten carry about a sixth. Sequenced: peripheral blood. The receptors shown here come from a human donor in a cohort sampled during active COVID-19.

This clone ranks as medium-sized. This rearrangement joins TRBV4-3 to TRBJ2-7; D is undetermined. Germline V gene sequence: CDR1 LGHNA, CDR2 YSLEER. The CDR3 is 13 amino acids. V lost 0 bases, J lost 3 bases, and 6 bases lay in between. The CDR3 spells CASSQEASYEQYF. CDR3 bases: TGCGCCAGCAGCCAAGAGGCCAGCTACGAGCAGTACTTC.

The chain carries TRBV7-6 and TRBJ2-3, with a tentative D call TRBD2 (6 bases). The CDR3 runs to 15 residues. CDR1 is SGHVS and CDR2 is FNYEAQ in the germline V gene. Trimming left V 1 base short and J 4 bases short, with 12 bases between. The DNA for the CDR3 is TGTGCCAGCAGCTTAGGGGGCGGGAATGCAGATACGCAGTATTTT. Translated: CASSLGGGNADTQYF. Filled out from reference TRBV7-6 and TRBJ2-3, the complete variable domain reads GAGVSQSPRYKVTKRGQDVALRCDPISGHVSLYWYRQALGQGPEFLTYFNYEAQQDKSGLPNDRFSAERPEGSISTLTIQRTEQRDSAMYRCASSLGGGNADTQYFGPGTRLTVL.

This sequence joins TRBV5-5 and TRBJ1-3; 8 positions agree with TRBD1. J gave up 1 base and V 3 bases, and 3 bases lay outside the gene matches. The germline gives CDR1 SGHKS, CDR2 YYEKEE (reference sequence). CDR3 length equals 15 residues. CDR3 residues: CASSSQGGSGNTIYF. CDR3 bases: TGTGCCAGCAGCTCACAGGGGGGTTCTGGAAACACCATATATTTT. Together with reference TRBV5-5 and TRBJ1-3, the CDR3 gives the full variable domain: DAGVTQSPTHLIKTRGQQVTLRCSPISGHKSVSWYQQVLGQGPQFIFQYYEKEERGRGNFPDRFSARQFPNYSSELNVNALLLGDSALYLCASSSQGGSGNTIYFGEGSWLTVV.

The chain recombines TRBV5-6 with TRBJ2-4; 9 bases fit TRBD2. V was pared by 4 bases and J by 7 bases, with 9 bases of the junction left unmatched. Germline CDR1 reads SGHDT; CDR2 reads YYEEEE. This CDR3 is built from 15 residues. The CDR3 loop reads CASSPTAGTSNIQYF. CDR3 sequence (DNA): TGTGCCAGCAGCCCGACAGCCGGGACTAGCAACATTCAGTACTTC.

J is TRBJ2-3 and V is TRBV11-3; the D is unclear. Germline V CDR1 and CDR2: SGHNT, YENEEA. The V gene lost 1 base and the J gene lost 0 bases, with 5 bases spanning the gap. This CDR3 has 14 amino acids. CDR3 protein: CASSLGRSTDTQYF. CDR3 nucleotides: TGTGCCAGCAGCTTAGGCAGGAGCACAGATACGCAGTATTTT.

The CDR3 loop reads CASSQGGAWGYGYTF. The CDR3 DNA sequence: TGTGCCAGCAGCCAAGGTGGGGCCTGGGGCTATGGCTACACCTTC. The chain joins TRBV3-1 (or the pseudogene TRBV3-2) to TRBJ1-2, with D maybe TRBD1 (5 bases). Germline V CDR1 and CDR2: LGHDT, YNNKEL (reference sequence). This CDR3 is built from 15 residues. V was pared by 1 base and J by 4 bases, with 13 bases between.

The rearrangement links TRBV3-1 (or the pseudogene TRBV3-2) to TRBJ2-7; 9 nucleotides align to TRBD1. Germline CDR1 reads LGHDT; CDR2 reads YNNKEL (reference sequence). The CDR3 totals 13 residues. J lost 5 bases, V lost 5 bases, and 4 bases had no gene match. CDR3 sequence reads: CASSRQGVDEQYF. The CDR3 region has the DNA TGTGCCAGCAGCAGACAGGGGGTTGACGAGCAGTACTTC.

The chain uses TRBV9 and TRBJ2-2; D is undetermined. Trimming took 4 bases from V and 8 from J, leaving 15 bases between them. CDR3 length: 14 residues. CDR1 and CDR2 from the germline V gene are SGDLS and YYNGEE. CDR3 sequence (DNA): TGTGCCAGCAGCTCAATGTTGGGCATTGGGGAGCTGTTTTTT. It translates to CASSSMLGIGELFF.

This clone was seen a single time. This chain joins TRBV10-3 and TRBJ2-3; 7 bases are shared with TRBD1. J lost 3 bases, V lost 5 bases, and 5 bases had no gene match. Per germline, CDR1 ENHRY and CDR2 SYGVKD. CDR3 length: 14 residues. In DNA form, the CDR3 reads TGTGCCATCAGTCTCGGACAGGCGACAGATACGCAGTATTTT. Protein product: CAISLGQATDTQYF.

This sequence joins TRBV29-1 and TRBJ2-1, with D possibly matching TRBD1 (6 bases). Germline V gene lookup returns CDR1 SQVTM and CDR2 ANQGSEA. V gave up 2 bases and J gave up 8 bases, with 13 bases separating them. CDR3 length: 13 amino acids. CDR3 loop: CSVESQGVDEQFF. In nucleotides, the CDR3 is TGCAGCGTTGAATCACAGGGAGTTGATGAGCAGTTCTTC.

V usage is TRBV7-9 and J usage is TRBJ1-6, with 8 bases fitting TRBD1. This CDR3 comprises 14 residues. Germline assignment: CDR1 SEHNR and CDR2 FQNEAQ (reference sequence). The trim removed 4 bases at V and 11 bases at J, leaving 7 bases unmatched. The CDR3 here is CASSSSGTGAPLHF. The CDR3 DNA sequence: TGTGCCAGCAGCTCCTCCGGGACAGGAGCACCCCTCCACTTT.

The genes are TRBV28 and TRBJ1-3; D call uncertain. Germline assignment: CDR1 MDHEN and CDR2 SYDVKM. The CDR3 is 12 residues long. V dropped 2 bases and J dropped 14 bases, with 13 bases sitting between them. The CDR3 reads CASSLVEGSVYF. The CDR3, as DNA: TGTGCCAGCAGTTTAGTAGAGGGTTCCGTATATTTT.

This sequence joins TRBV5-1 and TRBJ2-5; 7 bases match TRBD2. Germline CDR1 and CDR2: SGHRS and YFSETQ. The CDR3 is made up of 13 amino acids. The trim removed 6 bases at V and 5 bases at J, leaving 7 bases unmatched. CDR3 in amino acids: CASTGGSRETQYF. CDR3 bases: TGCGCCAGCACTGGCGGGAGTCGGGAGACCCAGTACTTC.

The chain's CDR3 is CASSLRGYTEAFF. The CDR3 nucleotides read TGTGCCAGCAGCTTACGGGGGTACACTGAAGCTTTCTTT. The V gene is TRBV7-9, the J gene TRBJ1-1; D may be TRBD1 (5 bases). Trimming pared 2 bases from V and 3 bases from J, leaving 7 bases between. The CDR3 length is 13 residues. The germline CDR1 and CDR2 sequences are SEHNR and FQNEAQ (reference sequence).

The CDR3 nucleotides are TGTGCCAGTAGTCAGGGCAGGAATTCACCCCTCCACTTT. This codes for CASSQGRNSPLHF. V gene TRBV19 combines with J gene TRBJ1-6, with D tentatively TRBD1 (5 bases). The CDR3 runs 13 residues. V lost 5 bases to trimming and J lost 7 bases, with 9 bases between them. Germline CDR1 LNHDA, CDR2 SQIVND (reference sequence).

CDR3 bases: TGTGCCAGCAGTGAAGTGGGGGGATACTATGGCTACACCTTC. Translation gives CASSEVGGYYGYTF. The chain couples TRBV6-1 to TRBJ1-2, with D perhaps TRBD1 (5 bases). CDR1 and CDR2 (germline): MNHNS, SASEGT. The V end was cut by 1 base, the J end by 3 bases, with 9 bases between. This CDR3 spans 14 amino acids.

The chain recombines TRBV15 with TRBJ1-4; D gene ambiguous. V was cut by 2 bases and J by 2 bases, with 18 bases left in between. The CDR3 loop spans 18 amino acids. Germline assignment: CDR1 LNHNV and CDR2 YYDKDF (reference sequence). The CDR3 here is CATSRPQRPGSTNEKLFF. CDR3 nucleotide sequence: TGTGCCACCAGCAGACCCCAGAGGCCGGGGAGTACTAATGAAAAACTGTTTTTT.

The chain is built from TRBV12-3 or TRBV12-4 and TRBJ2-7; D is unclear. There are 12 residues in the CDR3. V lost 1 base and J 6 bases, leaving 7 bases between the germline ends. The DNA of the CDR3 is TGTGCCAGCAGTTTAGGTCCGGTCGAGCAGTACTTC. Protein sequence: CASSLGPVEQYF.